The 22 T cell receptor beta chains listed next were all sequenced from one sample in a study of cytomegalovirus exposure and HLA in healthy donors. Both 60 Vbeta primers and 13 Jbeta primers went into the PCR. Data came from immunoSEQ multiplex PCR; TCRdb stores just in-frame clones and leaves some out. This sample has hundreds of thousands of clones, with around 75% found just once. The specimen sequenced was PBMCs. These receptors were obtained from a woman in her 30s in good health and CMV-seronegative.

The chain links TRBV5-4 to TRBJ2-2; no reliable D call. Germline V gene lookup returns CDR1 SGHNT and CDR2 YYREEE (reference sequence). The CDR3 consists of 12 residues. Trimming removed 6 bases from V and 8 bases from J, with 11 bases in between. In DNA form, the CDR3 reads TGTGCCAGCACCTTCGAGAAAGGGGAGCTGTTTTTT. This gives the protein CASTFEKGELFF.

The chain employs TRBV10-3 and TRBJ2-1; 10 bases agree with TRBD2. There are 16 residues in the CDR3. V shed 3 bases, J shed 8 bases, and the junction held 10 bases outside the gene matches. Germline values: CDR1 ENHRY, CDR2 SYGVKD. CDR3: CAISESGLAGDDEQFF. DNA of the CDR3: TGTGCCATCAGTGAATCGGGTCTAGCGGGAGATGATGAGCAGTTCTTC.

This clone was detected only a few times. The V and J genes are TRBV11-2 and TRBJ1-2; TRBD1 aligns across 12 bases. The V gene's germline CDR1 is SGHAT and CDR2 FQNNGV. This CDR3 is 15 amino acids long. Unmatched junction bases numbered 7, after V lost 1 base and J lost 10 bases. The CDR3 protein is CASSLVGGTGGHYTF. The CDR3 bases are TGTGCCAGCAGCTTAGTGGGAGGGACAGGGGGCCACTACACCTTC.

The rearrangement joins TRBV7-3 to TRBJ2-1; 8 bases line up with TRBD2. The ends lost 5 bases at V and 5 bases at J; junction bases unmatched: 11. From germline, CDR1 is SGHTA and CDR2 FQGTGA. The CDR3 runs to 16 residues. This CDR3 is CASSLNGGGRHNEQFF. The CDR3 DNA is TGTGCCAGCAGCCTCAACGGGGGGGGCCGGCACAATGAGCAGTTCTTC.

This clone was detected only once. V usage is TRBV5-1 and J usage is TRBJ1-1, with a possible D match to TRBD1 (6 bases). Germline CDR1 reads SGHRS; CDR2 reads YFSETQ. This CDR3 is built from 14 residues. The ends were cut back, 4 bases at V and 8 bases at J, with 18 bases in the middle. The DNA of the CDR3 is TGCGCCAGCAGCGCCCAGGGGCCACCCACCGAAGCTTTCTTT. Residues: CASSAQGPPTEAFF.

The chain couples TRBV7-2 to TRBJ2-5; TRBD2 agrees at 10 bases. The trim removed 2 bases at V and 5 bases at J, leaving 8 bases unmatched. CDR3 size: 16 residues. CDR1 is SGHTA and CDR2 is FQGNSA in the germline V gene. CDR3 in DNA: TGTGCCAGCAGCTTAAGTAGCGGGGGGTCGGTGGAGACCCAGTACTTC. Protein product: CASSLSSGGSVETQYF.

The chain joins TRBV7-8 to TRBJ1-1, with a possible D match to TRBD1 (5 bases). V dropped 8 bases and J dropped 7 bases, with 20 bases sitting between them. Germline V CDR1 and CDR2: SGHVS, FQNEAQ. This CDR3 has 14 residues. CDR3 sequence reads: CASALGGGNDEAFF. CDR3 sequence (DNA): TGTGCCAGCGCCCTGGGGGGTGGCAATGATGAAGCTTTCTTT.

The genes are TRBV5-5 and TRBJ1-3, with D possibly matching TRBD1 (6 bases). The CDR3 is made up of 18 amino acids. CDR1 is SGHKS, CDR2 YYEKEE, per germline (reference sequence). V shed 4 bases and J shed 0 bases, with 20 bases lying between them. CDR3 DNA: TGTGCCAGCAGCCAAGACCCCGGACAGACCAGCTCTGGAAACACCATATATTTT. Its translation: CASSQDPGQTSSGNTIYF.

In this sample, this clone turned up a few times. The chain is built from TRBV7-3 and TRBJ1-2; 10 bases are a match to TRBD1. This CDR3 comprises 14 residues. J was trimmed by 2 bases and V by 5 bases; bases with no gene match: 2. Germline V gives CDR1 SGHTA, CDR2 FQGTGA. This chain's CDR3 is CASSTGQGNYGYTF. The CDR3 DNA reads TGTGCCAGCAGCACGGGACAGGGGAACTATGGCTACACCTTC.

This clone appeared a few times. This chain uses TRBV19 with TRBJ1-5, with TRBD1 identical over 7 bases. CDR1 and CDR2 from the germline V gene are LNHDA and SQIVND (reference sequence). The CDR3 covers 16 residues. The ends lost 9 bases at V and 1 base at J; junction bases unmatched: 12. CDR3 loop: CASRSRDSGSNQPQHF. The CDR3 coding sequence is TGTGCCAGCCGATCCCGGGACAGTGGAAGCAATCAGCCCCAGCATTTT.

This chain uses TRBV6-1 with TRBJ1-1; 10 nucleotides align to TRBD1. Germline CDR1 and CDR2: MNHNS and SASEGT. The CDR3 loop spans 13 amino acids. With 7 bases clipped from V and 5 bases from J, the junction kept 4 bases outside the gene matches. The CDR3: CASKGQGGTEAFF. The CDR3, as DNA: TGTGCCAGCAAAGGACAGGGGGGGACTGAAGCTTTCTTT.

This sequence joins TRBV11-3 and TRBJ2-5; 12 nucleotides align to TRBD2. This CDR3 is built from 18 residues. With V trimmed by 1 base and J by 1 base, 7 bases remained unmatched. Germline CDR1 is SGHNT and CDR2 is YENEEA. CDR3 nucleotides: TGTGCCAGCAGCTTAGGACGTACTAGCGGGGGGACCCAAGAGACCCAGTACTTC. It encodes CASSLGRTSGGTQETQYF.

The gene calls are TRBV2 and TRBJ2-2, with a tentative D call TRBD1 (6 bases). This CDR3 has 14 residues. CDR1 is SNHLY, CDR2 FYNNEI, per germline. Trimming took off 7 bases at V and 2 bases at J, with 11 bases between the two ends. The CDR3, as DNA: TGTGCCAGCAATTACAGGGAAAACACCGGGGAGCTGTTTTTT. Its translation: CASNYRENTGELFF.

The chain combines TRBV5-1 with TRBJ2-7; 11 bases fit TRBD2. Germline loops: CDR1 SGHRS, CDR2 YFSETQ. This CDR3 region has 15 residues. The V and J ends lost 4 bases and 3 bases, in that order; junction bases with no gene match: 6. CDR3: CASSLVTSGVYEQYF. As DNA, the CDR3 is TGCGCCAGCAGCCTGGTGACTAGCGGGGTCTACGAGCAGTACTTC.

The chain employs TRBV11-2 and TRBJ1-6; D remains ambiguous. There are 16 residues in the CDR3. V shed 5 bases and J shed 5 bases, with 16 bases lying between them. Germline assignment: CDR1 SGHAT and CDR2 FQNNGV. The CDR3 nucleotides are TGTGCCAGCAGCCTACCAGACAAATCGGATAATTCACCCCTCCACTTT. Residues: CASSLPDKSDNSPLHF.

For the CDR3, the DNA is TGCGCCAGCAGCCAACAGACAGGGTCGACCTACGAGCAGTACTTC. It translates to CASSQQTGSTYEQYF. The V and J genes are TRBV4-1 and TRBJ2-7; 7 bases are a match to TRBD1. The junction had 6 bases not matched to a gene; V was cut back by 2 bases and J by 2 bases. The V gene's germline CDR1 is MGHRA and CDR2 YSYEKL. The CDR3 is 15 residues long.

This clone was recorded once. The chain employs TRBV13 and TRBJ2-5; the D gene is possibly TRBD1 (5 bases). The V end was cut by 2 bases, the J end by 5 bases, with 18 bases between. Per germline, CDR1 PRHDT and CDR2 FYEKMQ (reference sequence). CDR3 length: 16 residues. This CDR3 is CASSLRTPEWGETQYF. DNA of the CDR3: TGTGCCAGCAGCTTAAGAACCCCTGAGTGGGGCGAGACCCAGTACTTC.

The V and J genes are TRBV20-1 and TRBJ2-7; no definite D call. This CDR3 is built from 11 residues. CDR1 and CDR2 (germline): DFQATT, SNEGSKA (reference sequence). V lost 3 bases to trimming and J lost 4 bases, with 7 bases between them. DNA for the CDR3: TGCAGTGCTAGGCTTACTTACGAGCAGTACTTC. Translation: CSARLTYEQYF.

The rearrangement joins TRBV7-9 to TRBJ2-7; 8 nucleotides match TRBD2. The CDR3 is 16 amino acids. After removal of 3 bases from V and 2 bases from J, the junction contained 9 bases not matched to a gene. Germline V CDR1 and CDR2: SEHNR, FQNEAQ (reference sequence). The CDR3 loop is CASSLRKGLGPYEQYF. The CDR3 DNA sequence: TGTGCCAGCAGCTTGAGAAAGGGACTAGGACCCTACGAGCAGTACTTC.

The J gene is TRBJ2-1, the V gene TRBV25-1, with D unclear. The CDR3 is 14 residues long. Trimming pared 3 bases from V and 0 bases from J, leaving 6 bases between. The germline gives CDR1 MGHDK, CDR2 SYGVNS. This CDR3 is CASSEGPSYNEQFF. Written as DNA, the CDR3 is TGTGCCAGCAGTGAGGGCCCCTCCTACAATGAGCAGTTCTTC.

This chain links TRBV6-5 with TRBJ2-2, with unresolved D. Germline V gene data show CDR1 as MNHEY and CDR2 as SVGAGI. This CDR3 is 14 amino acids long. Trimming shortened V by 7 bases and J by 1 base, and 10 bases separated the two germline ends. In DNA, the CDR3 is TGTGCCAGCAATGCGGCGGTGAACACCGGGGAGCTGTTTTTT. This codes for CASNAAVNTGELFF.

The CDR3, as DNA: TGTGCCAGCAGCTTTCGGACAGCGAACACCGGGGAGCTGTTTTTT. The encoded protein is CASSFRTANTGELFF. The rearrangement links TRBV7-3 to TRBJ2-2; D is perhaps TRBD1 (6 bases). CDR1 and CDR2 from the germline V gene are SGHTA and FQGTGA. This CDR3 is 15 amino acids long. V lost 3 bases to trimming and J lost 0 bases, with 8 bases between them.